This TCR beta chain stems from a study of shared clonotypes between healthy human individuals. Study background: Each donor's CD4 naive and CD4 memory cells filled three plates apiece, CD8 naive two, and CD8 memory one.

CDR3 length: 16 amino acids. The table came from immunoSEQ multiplex PCR; TCRdb's copy has only in-frame clones and leaves some out. The table has 1 million to 1.3 million clones, approximately 80% seen once. This chain links TRBV21-1 with TRBJ1-1; the table's D call of TRBD1 was not tested on the DNA. TRBV21-1 is tagged as a pseudogene. The specimen sequenced was memory CD4+ T cells from PBMCs. Stated subset: CD45RA-negative fraction. This sequence originates from a man younger than 35 in good health. Some clones in this sample may be carry-over from other donors' samples. Here the CDR3 reads CASSRRQGLMNTEAFF. Written as DNA, the CDR3 is TGTGCCAGCAGCCGTCGACAGGGGCTCATGAACACTGAAGCTTTCTTT.